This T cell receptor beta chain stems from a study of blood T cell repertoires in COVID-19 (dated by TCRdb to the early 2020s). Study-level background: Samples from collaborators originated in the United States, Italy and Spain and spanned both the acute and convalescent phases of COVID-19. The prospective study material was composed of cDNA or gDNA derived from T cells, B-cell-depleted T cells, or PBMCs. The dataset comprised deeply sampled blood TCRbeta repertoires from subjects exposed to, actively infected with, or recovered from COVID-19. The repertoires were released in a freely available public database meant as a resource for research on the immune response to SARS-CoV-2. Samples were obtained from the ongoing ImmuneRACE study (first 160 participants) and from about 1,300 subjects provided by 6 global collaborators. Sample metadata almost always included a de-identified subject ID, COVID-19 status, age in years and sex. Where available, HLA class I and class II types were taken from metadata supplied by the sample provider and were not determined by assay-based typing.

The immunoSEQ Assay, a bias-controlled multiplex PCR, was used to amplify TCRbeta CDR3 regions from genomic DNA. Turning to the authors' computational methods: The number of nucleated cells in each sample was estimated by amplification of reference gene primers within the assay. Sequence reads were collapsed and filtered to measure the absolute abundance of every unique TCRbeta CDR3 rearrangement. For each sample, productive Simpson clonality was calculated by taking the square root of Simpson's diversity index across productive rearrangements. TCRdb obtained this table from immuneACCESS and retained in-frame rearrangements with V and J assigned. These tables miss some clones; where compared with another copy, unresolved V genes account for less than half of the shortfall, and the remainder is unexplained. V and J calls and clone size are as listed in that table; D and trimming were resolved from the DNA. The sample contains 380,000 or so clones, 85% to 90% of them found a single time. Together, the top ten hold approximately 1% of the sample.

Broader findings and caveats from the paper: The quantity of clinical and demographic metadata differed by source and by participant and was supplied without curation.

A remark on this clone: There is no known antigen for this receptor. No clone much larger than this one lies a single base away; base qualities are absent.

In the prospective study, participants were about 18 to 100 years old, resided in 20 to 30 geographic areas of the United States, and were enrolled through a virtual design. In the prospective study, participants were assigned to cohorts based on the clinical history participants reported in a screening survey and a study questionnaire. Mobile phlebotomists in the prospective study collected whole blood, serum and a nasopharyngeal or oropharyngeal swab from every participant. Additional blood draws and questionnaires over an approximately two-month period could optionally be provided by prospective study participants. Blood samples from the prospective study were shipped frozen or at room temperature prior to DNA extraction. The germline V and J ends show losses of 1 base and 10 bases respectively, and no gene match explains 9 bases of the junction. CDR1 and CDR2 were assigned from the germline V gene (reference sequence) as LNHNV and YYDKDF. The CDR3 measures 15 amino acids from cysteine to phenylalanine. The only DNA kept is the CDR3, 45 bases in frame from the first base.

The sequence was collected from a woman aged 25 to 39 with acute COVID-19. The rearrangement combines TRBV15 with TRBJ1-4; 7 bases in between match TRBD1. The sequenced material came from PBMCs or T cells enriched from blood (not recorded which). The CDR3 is CATSRGGTGEAKLFF. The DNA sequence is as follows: TGTGCCACCAGCAGAGGTGGAACAGGGGAGGCAAAACTGTTTTTT.